This is a list of T cell receptor beta chains from one sample in a study of lymphopenia after photon versus proton radiotherapy. TCRdb keeps only in-frame clones here, not all; method: immunoSEQ multiplex PCR. The repertoire holds approximately 17,000 clones, around 84% seen once, with less than 25% in the top ten. The material was peripheral blood, obtained from a patient treated with proton-based radiotherapy. All receptors come from a man aged 65-85 years with pancreatic cancer. Each CDR3 is given with its conserved first and last residue. The order of the fields is clone size, V gene, D gene, J gene, CDR3 protein, CDR3 DNA. The D gene is left open where the match is weak. For some rows the clone size is stated as once, few or many, or as a class when expanded; others skip it.

>-|TRBV18|-|TRBJ2-4
CASSPGGPAKNIQYF
TGTGCCAGCTCACCAGGTGGTCCGGCCAAAAACATTCAGTACTTC
>-|TRBV7-9|-|TRBJ2-7
CASSLAGQGRYEQYF
TGTGCCAGCAGCTTAGCTGGGCAGGGAAGGTACGAGCAGTACTTC
>-|TRBV29-1|-|TRBJ1-2
CSVEVGYGYTF
TGCAGCGTTGAAGTAGGCTATGGCTACACCTTC
>-|TRBV7-2|-|TRBJ2-1
CASSFGPIYNEQFF
TGTGCCAGCAGCTTTGGTCCCATTTACAATGAGCAGTTCTTC
>-|TRBV6-5|-|TRBJ1-1
CASSDRTVNTEAFF
TGTGCCAGCAGCGACCGGACGGTGAACACTGAAGCTTTCTTT
>-|TRBV7-6|-|TRBJ1-1
CASSPKAGDTEAFF
TGTGCCAGCAGCCCGAAAGCAGGGGACACTGAAGCTTTCTTT
>-|TRBV28|TRBD1|TRBJ1-1
CASSLLPGTGNTEAFF
TGTGCCAGCAGTCTGTTACCTGGGACAGGTAACACTGAAGCTTTCTTT
>-|TRBV18|-|TRBJ1-4
CASSTLEGSGEKLFF
TGTGCCAGCTCAACATTGGAGGGGTCGGGTGAAAAACTGTTTTTT
>-|TRBV7-8|TRBD1|TRBJ1-1
CASSSDRGHWTEAFF
TGTGCCAGCAGCTCGGACAGGGGGCATTGGACTGAAGCTTTCTTT
>-|TRBV5-1|TRBD1|TRBJ2-3
CASSQGQGFIDTQYF
TGCGCCAGCAGCCAGGGACAGGGTTTCATCGATACGCAGTATTTT
>-|TRBV20-1|-|TRBJ1-3
CSAGFGNTIYF
TGCAGTGCCGGGTTTGGAAACACCATATATTTT
>-|TRBV5-6|-|TRBJ1-5
CASSLGEKPQHF
TGTGCCAGCAGCTTGGGGGAAAAGCCCCAGCATTTT
>once|TRBV19|TRBD1|TRBJ2-3
CASRSGTGGPDTQYF
TGTGCCAGTAGAAGTGGGACAGGGGGCCCAGATACGCAGTATTTT
>-|TRBV6-1|-|TRBJ1-1
CASSKGQNTEAFF
TGTGCCAGCAGCAAGGGACAGAACACTGAAGCTTTCTTT
>-|TRBV13|-|TRBJ2-3
CASSFLNTDTQYF
TGTGCCAGCAGCTTTCTTAACACAGATACGCAGTATTTT
>once|TRBV4-1|TRBD1|TRBJ2-3
CASSQGTGGVVGTDTQYF
TGCGCCAGCAGCCAAGGGACAGGGGGCGTCGTAGGCACAGATACGCAGTATTTT
>-|TRBV10-3|-|TRBJ1-6
CAITGDGNNSPLHF
TGTGCCATCACAGGGGACGGAAATAATTCACCCCTCCACTTT
>-|TRBV25-1|TRBD2|TRBJ2-2
CASTSGNAWTGELFF
TGTGCCAGCACTAGCGGGAACGCCTGGACCGGGGAGCTGTTTTTT
>-|TRBV7-3|-|TRBJ2-3
CASSPGLSTDTQYF
TGTGCCAGCAGCCCCGGACTCAGCACAGATACGCAGTATTTT
>-|TRBV11-2|-|TRBJ1-1
CASSLDRTEAFF
TGTGCCAGCAGCTTAGATCGCACTGAAGCTTTCTTT
>-|TRBV11-2|-|TRBJ2-3
CASSLTPDTQYF
TGTGCCAGCAGCTTAACCCCAGATACGCAGTATTTT
>-|TRBV23-1|-|TRBJ2-7
CASSGGFSYEQYF
TGCGCCAGCTCAGGTGGGTTCTCCTACGAGCAGTACTTC
>-|TRBV10-3|TRBD2|TRBJ2-1
CAISGTTSGRSNEQFF
TGTGCCATCAGTGGGACTACTAGCGGGAGGTCAAATGAGCAGTTCTTC
>few|TRBV27|TRBD1|TRBJ2-7
CASSLKGARESYEQYF
TGTGCCAGCAGCCTTAAGGGGGCCAGGGAATCCTACGAGCAGTACTTC
>-|TRBV4-1|TRBD2|TRBJ2-1
CASSRGLAVRYNEQFF
TGCGCCAGCAGCCGTGGACTAGCGGTGAGATACAATGAGCAGTTCTTC
>-|TRBV7-9|-|TRBJ1-1
CASNTLGRENTEAFF
TGTGCCAGCAACACTCTGGGGAGGGAGAACACTGAAGCTTTCTTT
>-|TRBV29-1|TRBD2|TRBJ2-1
CSVAGLAAINEQFF
TGCAGCGTCGCTGGACTAGCGGCGATCAATGAGCAGTTCTTC
>-|TRBV5-5|TRBD1|TRBJ2-2
CASSLGFGTAGELFF
TGTGCCAGCAGCTTGGGATTCGGGACAGCCGGGGAGCTGTTTTTT
>-|TRBV13|-|TRBJ2-3
CASSFRDAGTDTQYF
TGTGCCAGCAGCTTCCGGGACGCCGGGACAGATACGCAGTATTTT
>-|TRBV29-1|-|TRBJ1-2
CSVTPGSRNGYTF
TGCAGCGTTACCCCCGGCAGTCGAAATGGCTACACCTTC
>once|TRBV5-1|TRBD1|TRBJ1-5
CASSLGQGAGNQPQHF
TGCGCCAGCAGCTTAGGACAGGGGGCAGGCAATCAGCCCCAGCATTTT
>-|TRBV7-2|-|TRBJ1-1
CASSLDGTGDTEAFF
TGTGCCAGCAGCTTAGATGGGACTGGGGACACTGAAGCTTTCTTT
>-|TRBV7-3|-|TRBJ2-7
CASSLGGRGSDEQYF
TGTGCCAGCAGCTTAGGTGGCAGGGGCTCGGACGAGCAGTACTTC
>-|TRBV6-5|-|TRBJ1-3
CASSQQNSGNTIYF
TGTGCCAGCAGCCAGCAGAACTCTGGAAACACCATATATTTT
>-|TRBV18|-|TRBJ2-3
CASSGGRGSTDTQYF
TGTGCCAGCTCGGGAGGCAGGGGTAGCACAGATACGCAGTATTTT
>-|TRBV4-2|-|TRBJ2-1
CASSLEGGGNSYNEQFF
TGTGCCAGCAGCCTCGAGGGGGGCGGGAACTCCTACAATGAGCAGTTCTTC
>-|TRBV9|-|TRBJ2-1
CASSVGPTSYNEQFF
TGTGCCAGCAGCGTAGGGCCCACTTCCTACAATGAGCAGTTCTTC
>-|TRBV7-9|-|TRBJ2-1
CASSSSAGTDYNEQFF
TGTGCCAGCAGCTCATCTGCGGGGACAGATTACAATGAGCAGTTCTTC